This T cell receptor beta chain was sequenced for a study of tumor T cells in aggressive B-cell lymphoma. The CDR3 consists of 14 residues. Germline V gives CDR1 MNHEY, CDR2 SMNVEV (reference sequence). Deletions cut 7 bases from V and 0 bases from J, with 13 bases between. Assay: immunoSEQ multiplex PCR; the TCRdb copy retains only in-frame clones and omits some. This sample has 9,500 to 12,000 clones, with around 89% found just once. Material for sequencing was tumor tissue. The genes are TRBV27 and TRBJ2-7, with D maybe TRBD2 (6 bases). The receptor comes from an adult with diffuse large B cell lymphoma. The CDR3 spells CASIAREVSYEQYF. The CDR3 region has the DNA TGTGCCAGCATCGCGAGGGAGGTCTCCTACGAGCAGTACTTC.